This is a list of T cell receptor beta chains from one sample in a study of naive and memory T cell subsets. One entry per CDR3 protein, called by TCRdb with MiXCR from the UMI-ligation and nested PCR reads. The table records approximately 150,000 distinct CDR3 sequences, about 20% of them present only once. Input material: naive CD8+ T cells from blood. These receptors all stem from a human donor in good health. CDR3s include the opening cysteine and the closing phenylalanine or tryptophan. D genes are given only for firm matches. Clone size is shown for a subset of rows, as once, few, many or a class of expanded clone.

-	TRBD1	TRBV28	TRBJ2-7	TGTGCCAGCAGTGACCGGGACAGCGATTACGAGCAGTACTTC	CASSDRDSDYEQYF
-	-	TRBV28	TRBJ2-7	TGTGCCAGCAGTTTAGGAGAGTCGGGCGAGCAGTACTTC	CASSLGESGEQYF
few	-	TRBV15	TRBJ2-3	TGTGCCACCAGCCGTTTTGGCACAGATACGCAGTATTTT	CATSRFGTDTQYF
-	TRBD2	TRBV5-6	TRBJ2-7	TGTGCCAGCAGCTTGGGGGGGGGATTATCCGAGCAGTACTTC	CASSLGGGLSEQYF
few	TRBD2	TRBV19	TRBJ2-1	TGTGCCAGTAGTTTTTCTAGCGGGAGGAGCAATGAGCAGTTCTTC	CASSFSSGRSNEQFF
-	-	TRBV6-5	TRBJ2-7	TGTGCCAGCAGTACAGGGTCTACACAGTACTTC	CASSTGSTQYF
-	-	TRBV28	TRBJ1-3	TGTGCCAGCAGTGAGGTCCGCAGTGCCTATCTCCTCGACTCTGGAAACACCATATATTTT	CASSEVRSAYLLDSGNTIYF
-	TRBD2	TRBV6-6	TRBJ2-3	TGTGCCAGCAGTTACGCTTCGTTACGACTAGCGGAAAGCACAGATACGCAGTATTTT	CASSYASLRLAESTDTQYF
-	-	TRBV29-1	TRBJ2-7	TGCAGCGTTGAAGGGGAGAGGGGAATCGAGCAGTACTTC	CSVEGERGIEQYF
few	-	TRBV5-1	TRBJ2-7	TGCGCCAGCAGCTTGGGGGCTATCAGCGGTTTTCACTACGAGCAGTACTTC	CASSLGAISGFHYEQYF
-	TRBD2	TRBV6-4	TRBJ2-3	TGTGCCAGCAGTCGACTAGCGGGAGTTGCAGATACGCAGTATTTT	CASSRLAGVADTQYF
few	-	TRBV29-1	TRBJ2-3	TGCAGCGTTGAACCGGGACCGTTCACAGATACGCAGTATTTT	CSVEPGPFTDTQYF
-	-	TRBV19	TRBJ1-1	TGTGCCAGTAGTATCAAACCAGCCGTTACAGGGTCGGGCACTGAAGCTTTCTTT	CASSIKPAVTGSGTEAFF
-	-	TRBV13	TRBJ2-3	TGTGCCAGCAGCTTAGAGGAGGGGTTGGATACGCAGTATTTT	CASSLEEGLDTQYF
few	-	TRBV11-2	TRBJ2-1	TGTGCCGGAGGTGGGAAAGGGGGCTACAATGAGCAGTTCTTC	CAGGGKGGYNEQFF
once	-	TRBV10-2	TRBJ1-5	TGCGCCAGCAGTGGGCAGGAGCAGGGGAATCAGCCCCAGCATTTT	CASSGQEQGNQPQHF
few	-	TRBV20-1	TRBJ2-7	TGCAGTGTCCCCGAAGTCAACTACGAGCAGTACTTC	CSVPEVNYEQYF
-	-	TRBV30	TRBJ2-7	TGTGCCTGGAGTGAGGGAGATTTCTACGAGCAGTACTTC	CAWSEGDFYEQYF
few	-	TRBV19	TRBJ1-5	TGTGCCAGTAGTACAGACTATAGCAATCAGCCCCAGCATTTT	CASSTDYSNQPQHF
-	-	TRBV6-6	TRBJ2-3	TGTGCCAGCAGTTACGGTCGGGAAGGGGGGCGAGCCACAGATACGCAGTATTTT	CASSYGREGGRATDTQYF
few	-	TRBV9	TRBJ2-3	TGTGCCAGCAGCATCCGGTCGGGGCTCACAGATACGCAGTATTTT	CASSIRSGLTDTQYF
few	-	TRBV6-5	TRBJ2-2	TGTGCCAGCAGGGTAGAATACACCGGGGAGCTGTTTTTT	CASRVEYTGELFF
-	TRBD2	TRBV2	TRBJ2-1	TGTGCCAGCAGGACCGGGACTAGCGGCTACAATGAGCAGTTCTTC	CASRTGTSGYNEQFF
-	-	TRBV7-9	TRBJ2-1	TGTGCCAGCAGCCCATCCTGGGCGGAGACCGGAGATGAGCAGTTCTTC	CASSPSWAETGDEQFF
-	-	TRBV11-2	TRBJ2-7	TGTGCCAGCAGCGAAGTCCCTGGCACTTACGAGCAGTACTTC	CASSEVPGTYEQYF
few	-	TRBV28	TRBJ1-3	TGTGCCTCCAGTCGGGCGAACACCATATATTTT	CASSRANTIYF
-	TRBD1	TRBV28	TRBJ2-5	TGTGCCAGCAGTTATCCCCTCCAGACAGGGAAAGAGACCCAGTACTTC	CASSYPLQTGKETQYF
-	-	TRBV13	TRBJ2-7	TGTGCCAGCAGCATGAAGGTTGTCAGGAGCTCCTACGAGCAGTACTTC	CASSMKVVRSSYEQYF
-	TRBD1	TRBV27	TRBJ1-1	TGTGCCAGCAGACGGACAGGCACTGAAGCTTTCTTT	CASRRTGTEAFF
-	-	TRBV28	TRBJ2-7	TGTGCCAGCAGTTCCCCTAATTACCCAGCCAGCGAGCAGTACTTC	CASSSPNYPASEQYF